These 17 T cell receptor beta chains were sequenced from one sample in a study of a mutant IDH1 vaccine in newly diagnosed glioma. Measured with immunoSEQ multiplex PCR; TCRdb has only the in-frame clones, and not every one. The sample lists 25,000 to 35,000 clones, 85% to 90% occurring once. Sample time point: week 23, last vaccination. It was 300 ug of mutant IDH1 20-mer peptide that made up each vaccine dose, given with topical imiquimod. No antigen has been identified for these receptors. Sample: PBMCs, taken from a glioma patient whose treatment included an IDH1 peptide vaccine. The receptors come from a man in his forties with glioma.

The J gene is TRBJ2-5, the V gene TRBV28; 9 nucleotides align to TRBD1. Germline V lookup: CDR1 MDHEN, CDR2 SYDVKM. The CDR3 has 16 residues. V lost 9 bases, J lost 1 base, and 12 bases stayed unmatched. The CDR3 sequence is CASSDRGGPSQETQYF. CDR3 bases: TGTGCCAGTTCGGACAGGGGAGGCCCTAGCCAAGAGACCCAGTACTTC.

The rearrangement uses TRBV19 and TRBJ1-5; D not certain. V shed 3 bases and J shed 9 bases, with 6 bases lying between them. Germline V CDR1 and CDR2: LNHDA, SQIVND (reference sequence). This CDR3 contains 11 residues. CDR3 bases: TGTGCCAGTAGTATCCATGCGCCCCAGCATTTT. Translated, it gives CASSIHAPQHF.

J is TRBJ1-5 and V is TRBV5-1; D remains ambiguous. Per germline, CDR1 SGHRS and CDR2 YFSETQ. The CDR3 is 15 amino acids. The germline V and J ends were trimmed by 0 bases and 3 bases, with 10 bases remaining between them. CDR3 sequence: CASSLEGRYNQPQHF. The CDR3 bases are TGCGCCAGCAGCTTGGAAGGCAGGTACAATCAGCCCCAGCATTTT.

This chain connects TRBV5-6 to TRBJ1-2, with 8 bases matching TRBD1. The J segment lost 8 bases and the V segment lost 4 bases, leaving 10 bases of the junction unmatched. The CDR3 runs to 14 residues. CDR1 and CDR2 from the germline V gene are SGHDT and YYEEEE. CDR3 in DNA: TGTGCCAGCAGCGGATGGGACAGGATTGGCGGCTACACCTTC. Its protein is CASSGWDRIGGYTF.

This clone has just a few counts. The chain is built from TRBV29-1 and TRBJ2-1; a weak D match, TRBD1 (6 bases). Deletions cut 2 bases from V and 8 bases from J, with 22 bases between. Germline V gene sequence: CDR1 SQVTM, CDR2 ANQGSEA. The CDR3 extends over 16 amino acids. This chain's CDR3 is CSVELRRAGAVDEQFF. CDR3 DNA: TGCAGCGTTGAACTTCGTCGGGCAGGGGCTGTCGATGAGCAGTTCTTC.

The rearrangement joins TRBV5-1 to TRBJ2-3; 7 bases map to TRBD1. CDR1 SGHRS and CDR2 YFSETQ come from the germline V gene. The CDR3 contains 14 residues. J gave up 4 bases and V 4 bases, and 6 bases lay outside the gene matches. The CDR3 coding sequence is TGCGCCAGCAGCCTCGGACAGGCCTCAGATACGCAGTATTTT. Translated, it gives CASSLGQASDTQYF. Drawing the rest from reference TRBV5-1 and TRBJ2-3, the complete variable domain is KAGVTQTPRYLIKTRGQQVTLSCSPISGHRSVSWYQQTPGQGLQFLFEYFSETQRNKGNFPGRFSGRQFSNSRSEMNVSTLELGDSALYLCASSLGQASDTQYFGPGTRLTVL.

The V gene is TRBV28, the J gene TRBJ2-3, with 8 bases aligning to TRBD2. This CDR3 has 17 amino acids. V was clipped by 6 bases and J by 2 bases; unmatched bases: 13. CDR1 is MDHEN and CDR2 is SYDVKM in the germline V gene. CDR3: CASSLGRVGGLTDTQYF. CDR3 nucleotides: TGTGCCAGCAGCCTCGGGAGGGTCGGGGGGCTCACAGATACGCAGTATTTT.

The genes are TRBV4-2 and TRBJ2-1; TRBD2 aligns across 12 bases. Per the germline V gene, CDR1 is LGHNA and CDR2 is YNFKEQ. The CDR3 extends over 16 amino acids. The ends lost 4 bases at V and 7 bases at J; junction bases unmatched: 8. In DNA form, the CDR3 reads TGTGCCAGCAGCCCGAGACTAGCGGGAGCCTCTAATGAGCAGTTCTTC. Residues: CASSPRLAGASNEQFF.

The chain uses TRBV18 and TRBJ1-3; D uncertain. CDR1 is KGHSH and CDR2 is LQKENI in the germline V gene. V was pared by 5 bases and J by 0 bases, with 8 bases between. The CDR3 is made up of 14 amino acids. The CDR3, as DNA: TGTGCCAGCTCAAAGACGGTCTCTGGAAACACCATATATTTT. Translated: CASSKTVSGNTIYF.

The chain employs TRBV5-1 and TRBJ2-1; 9 positions match TRBD2. The CDR3 sequence is 18 residues long. The J segment lost 2 bases and the V segment lost 3 bases, leaving 12 bases of the junction unmatched. Germline V gives CDR1 SGHRS, CDR2 YFSETQ. CDR3 sequence: CASSWAGSGSAPYNEQFF. CDR3 coding DNA: TGCGCCAGCAGCTGGGCGGGTAGCGGGAGTGCACCCTACAATGAGCAGTTCTTC.

This chain links TRBV28 with TRBJ1-5; 9 bases are a match to TRBD1. CDR1 is MDHEN, CDR2 SYDVKM, per germline. The CDR3 is 19 amino acids. After removal of 2 bases from V and 1 base from J, the junction contained 12 bases not matched to a gene. Here the CDR3 DNA reads TGTGCCAGCAGTTTAGGGACAGGGCGTGGTGGTATGAGCAATCAGCCCCAGCATTTT. This encodes CASSLGTGRGGMSNQPQHF.

The chain links TRBV14 to TRBJ2-7; TRBD1 aligns across 9 bases. With 2 bases clipped from V and 5 bases from J, the junction kept 4 bases outside the gene matches. The CDR3 is 14 amino acids. Germline CDR1 reads SGHDN; CDR2 reads FVKESK. The CDR3 bases are TGTGCCAGCAGCCAATTCGGGACAGGGAACGAGCAGTACTTC. Translated, it gives CASSQFGTGNEQYF.

CDR3 in DNA: TGTGCCAGCATGTCCCGGGACTTCCAAGAGACCCAGTACTTC. Its translation is CASMSRDFQETQYF. The chain is built from TRBV6-1 and TRBJ2-5, with TRBD2 as a possible D gene (6 bases). V gave up 7 bases and J gave up 1 base, with 13 bases separating them. This CDR3 has 14 amino acids. The germline V gene has CDR1 MNHNS and CDR2 SASEGT.

The V call is TRBV19, the J call TRBJ2-7; possible D gene TRBD1, 5 bases. This CDR3 region has 12 residues. Germline V CDR1 and CDR2: LNHDA, SQIVND (reference sequence). Trimming stripped 4 bases from V and 3 bases from J, with 7 bases between. This CDR3 reads CASSRTGYEQYF. CDR3 coding DNA: TGTGCCAGTAGTAGAACAGGCTACGAGCAGTACTTC.

The V gene is TRBV19, the J gene TRBJ2-1; D unclear. Germline-derived CDR1 and CDR2 are LNHDA and SQIVND (reference sequence). This CDR3 contains 14 residues. V was cut by 2 bases and J by 7 bases, with 12 bases left in between. CDR3 DNA: TGTGCCAGTAGTATACAGGCTGTGGCTAATGAGCAGTTCTTC. This sequence encodes CASSIQAVANEQFF. Supplemented by reference TRBV19 and TRBJ2-1, the full variable domain reads DGGITQSPKYLFRKEGQNVTLSCEQNLNHDAMYWYRQDPGQGLRLIYYSQIVNDFQKGDIAEGYSVSREKKESFPLTVTSAQKNPTAFYLCASSIQAVANEQFFGPGTRLTVL.

This chain connects TRBV7-2 to TRBJ1-4; TRBD1 might be the D (5 bases). The germline V gene has CDR1 SGHTA and CDR2 FQGNSA. The CDR3 is 13 amino acids. V was shortened by 8 bases and J by 3 bases, with 10 bases between the two germline ends. CDR3 DNA sequence: TGTGCCAGCGCGAGGGGATCTAATGAAAAACTGTTTTTT. It encodes CASARGSNEKLFF.

This chain uses TRBV2 with TRBJ1-1; 7 positions agree with TRBD1. Losses at the gene ends were 3 bases for V and 8 bases for J; bases not matched to a gene: 9. Germline CDR1 SNHLY, CDR2 FYNNEI. This CDR3 spans 14 amino acids. The CDR3 region is CASSDLEGAAEAFF. The CDR3 nucleotides are TGTGCCAGCAGTGATCTGGAGGGGGCCGCAGAAGCTTTCTTT.